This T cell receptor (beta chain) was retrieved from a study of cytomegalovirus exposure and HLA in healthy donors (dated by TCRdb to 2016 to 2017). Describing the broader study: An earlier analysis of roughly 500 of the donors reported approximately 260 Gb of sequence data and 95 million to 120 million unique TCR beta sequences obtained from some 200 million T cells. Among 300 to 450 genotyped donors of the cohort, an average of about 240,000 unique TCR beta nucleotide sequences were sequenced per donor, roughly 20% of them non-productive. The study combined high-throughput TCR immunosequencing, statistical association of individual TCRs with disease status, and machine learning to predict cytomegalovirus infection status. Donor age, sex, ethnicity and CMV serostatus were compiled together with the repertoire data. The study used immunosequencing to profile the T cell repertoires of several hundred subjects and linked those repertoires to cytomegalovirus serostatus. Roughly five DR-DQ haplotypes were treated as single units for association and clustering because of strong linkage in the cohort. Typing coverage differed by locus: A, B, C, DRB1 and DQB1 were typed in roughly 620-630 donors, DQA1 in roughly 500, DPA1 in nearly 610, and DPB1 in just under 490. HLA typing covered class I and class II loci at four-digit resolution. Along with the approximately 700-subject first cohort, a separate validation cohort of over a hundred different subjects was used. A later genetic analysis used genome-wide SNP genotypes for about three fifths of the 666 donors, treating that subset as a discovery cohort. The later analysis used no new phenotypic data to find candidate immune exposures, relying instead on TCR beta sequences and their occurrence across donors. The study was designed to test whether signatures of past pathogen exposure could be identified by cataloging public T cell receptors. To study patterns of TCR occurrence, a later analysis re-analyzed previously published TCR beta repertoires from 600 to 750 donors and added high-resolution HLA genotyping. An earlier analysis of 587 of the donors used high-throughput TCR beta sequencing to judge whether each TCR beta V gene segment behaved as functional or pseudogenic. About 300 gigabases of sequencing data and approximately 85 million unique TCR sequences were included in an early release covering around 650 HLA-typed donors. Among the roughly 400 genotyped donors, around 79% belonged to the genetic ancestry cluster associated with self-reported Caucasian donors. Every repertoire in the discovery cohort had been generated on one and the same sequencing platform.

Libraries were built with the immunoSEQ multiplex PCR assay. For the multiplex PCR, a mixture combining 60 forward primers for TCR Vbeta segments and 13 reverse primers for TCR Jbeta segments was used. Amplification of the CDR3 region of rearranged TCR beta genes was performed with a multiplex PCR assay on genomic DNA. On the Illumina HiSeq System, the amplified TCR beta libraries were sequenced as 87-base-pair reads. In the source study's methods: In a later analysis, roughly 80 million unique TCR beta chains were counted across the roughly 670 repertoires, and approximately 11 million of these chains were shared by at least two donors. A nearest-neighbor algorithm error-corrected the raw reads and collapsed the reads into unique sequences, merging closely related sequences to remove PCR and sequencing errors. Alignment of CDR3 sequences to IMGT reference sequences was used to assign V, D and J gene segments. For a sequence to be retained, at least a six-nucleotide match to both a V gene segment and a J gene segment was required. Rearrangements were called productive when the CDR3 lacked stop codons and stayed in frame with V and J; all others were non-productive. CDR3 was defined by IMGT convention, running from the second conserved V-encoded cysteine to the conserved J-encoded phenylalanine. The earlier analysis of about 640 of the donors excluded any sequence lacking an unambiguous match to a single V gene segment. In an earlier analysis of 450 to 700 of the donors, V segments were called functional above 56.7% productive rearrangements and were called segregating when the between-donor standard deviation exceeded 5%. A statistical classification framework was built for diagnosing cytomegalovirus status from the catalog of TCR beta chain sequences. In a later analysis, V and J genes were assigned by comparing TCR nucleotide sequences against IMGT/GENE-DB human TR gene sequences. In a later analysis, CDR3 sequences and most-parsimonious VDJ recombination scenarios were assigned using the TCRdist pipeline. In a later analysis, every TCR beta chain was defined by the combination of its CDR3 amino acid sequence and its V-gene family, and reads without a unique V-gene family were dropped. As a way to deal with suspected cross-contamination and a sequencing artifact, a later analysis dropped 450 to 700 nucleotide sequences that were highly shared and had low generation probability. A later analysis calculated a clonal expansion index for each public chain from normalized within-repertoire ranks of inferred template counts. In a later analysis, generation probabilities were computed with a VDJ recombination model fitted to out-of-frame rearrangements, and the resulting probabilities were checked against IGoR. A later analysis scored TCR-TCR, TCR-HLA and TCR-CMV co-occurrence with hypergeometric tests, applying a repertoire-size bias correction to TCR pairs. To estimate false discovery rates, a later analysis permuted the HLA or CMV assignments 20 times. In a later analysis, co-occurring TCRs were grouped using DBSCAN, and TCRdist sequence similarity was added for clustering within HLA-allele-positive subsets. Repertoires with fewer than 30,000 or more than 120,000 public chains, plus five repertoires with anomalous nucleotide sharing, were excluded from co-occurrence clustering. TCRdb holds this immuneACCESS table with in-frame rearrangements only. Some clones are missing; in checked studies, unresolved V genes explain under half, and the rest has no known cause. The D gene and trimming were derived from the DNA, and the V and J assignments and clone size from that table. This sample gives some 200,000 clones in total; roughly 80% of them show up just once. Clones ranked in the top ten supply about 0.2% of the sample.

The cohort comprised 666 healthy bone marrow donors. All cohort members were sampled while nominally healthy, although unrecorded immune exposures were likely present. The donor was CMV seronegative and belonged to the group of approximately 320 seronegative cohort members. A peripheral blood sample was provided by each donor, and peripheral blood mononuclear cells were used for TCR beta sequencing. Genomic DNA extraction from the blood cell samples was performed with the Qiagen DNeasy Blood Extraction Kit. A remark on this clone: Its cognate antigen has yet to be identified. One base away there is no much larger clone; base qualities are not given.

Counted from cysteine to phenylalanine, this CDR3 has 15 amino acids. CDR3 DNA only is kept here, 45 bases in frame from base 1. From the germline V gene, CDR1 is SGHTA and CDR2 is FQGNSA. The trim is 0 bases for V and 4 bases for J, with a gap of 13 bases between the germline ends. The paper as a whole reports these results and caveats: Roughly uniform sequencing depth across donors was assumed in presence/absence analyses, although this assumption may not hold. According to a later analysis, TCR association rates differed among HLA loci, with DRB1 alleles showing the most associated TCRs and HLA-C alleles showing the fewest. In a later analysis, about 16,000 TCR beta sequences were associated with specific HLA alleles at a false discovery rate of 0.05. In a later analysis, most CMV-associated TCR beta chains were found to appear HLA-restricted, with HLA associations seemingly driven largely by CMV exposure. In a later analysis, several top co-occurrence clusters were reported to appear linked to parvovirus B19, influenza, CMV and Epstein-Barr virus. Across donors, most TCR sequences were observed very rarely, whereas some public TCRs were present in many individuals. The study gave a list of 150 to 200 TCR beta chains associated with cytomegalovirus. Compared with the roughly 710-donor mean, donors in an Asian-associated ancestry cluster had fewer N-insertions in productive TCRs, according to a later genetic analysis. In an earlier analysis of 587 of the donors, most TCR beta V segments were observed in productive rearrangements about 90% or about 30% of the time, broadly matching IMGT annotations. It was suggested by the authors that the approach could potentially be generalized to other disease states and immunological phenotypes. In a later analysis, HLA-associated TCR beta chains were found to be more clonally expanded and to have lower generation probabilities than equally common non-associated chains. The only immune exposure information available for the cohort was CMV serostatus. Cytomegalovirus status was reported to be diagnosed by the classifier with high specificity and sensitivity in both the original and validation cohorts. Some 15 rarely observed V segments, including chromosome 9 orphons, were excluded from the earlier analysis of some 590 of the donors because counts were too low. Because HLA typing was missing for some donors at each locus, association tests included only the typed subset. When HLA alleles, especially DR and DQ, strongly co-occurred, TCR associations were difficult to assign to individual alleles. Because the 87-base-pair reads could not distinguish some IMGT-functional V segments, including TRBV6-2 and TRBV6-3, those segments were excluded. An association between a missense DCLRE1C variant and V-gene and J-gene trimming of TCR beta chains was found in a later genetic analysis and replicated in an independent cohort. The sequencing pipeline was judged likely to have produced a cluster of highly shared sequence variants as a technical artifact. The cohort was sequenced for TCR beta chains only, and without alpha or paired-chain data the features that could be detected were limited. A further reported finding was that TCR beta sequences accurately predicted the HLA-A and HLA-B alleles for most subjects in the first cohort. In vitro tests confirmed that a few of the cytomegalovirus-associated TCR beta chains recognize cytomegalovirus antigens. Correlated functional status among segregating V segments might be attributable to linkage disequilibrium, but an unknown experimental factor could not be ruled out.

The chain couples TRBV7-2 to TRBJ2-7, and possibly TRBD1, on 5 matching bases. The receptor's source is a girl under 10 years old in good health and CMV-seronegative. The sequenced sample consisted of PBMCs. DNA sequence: TGTGCCAGCAGCTTAGCGGGTACAGGTGCATACGAGCAGTACTTC. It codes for CASSLAGTGAYEQYF. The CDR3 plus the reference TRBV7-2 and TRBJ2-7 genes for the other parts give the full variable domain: GAGVSQSPSNKVTEKGKDVELRCDPISGHTALYWYRQSLGQGLEFLIYFQGNSAPDKSGLPSDRFSAERTGGSVSTLTIQRTQQEDSAVYLCASSLAGTGAYEQYFGPGTRLTVT.